The entry below describes one TCR beta chain. Its antigen is currently not known. Qualities for individual bases were not recorded, and no much larger clone is one base off. The germline ends are 15 bases apart after V is trimmed by 0 bases and J by 16 bases. For CDR1 and CDR2, the germline V gene (reference sequence) lists DFQATT and SNEGSKA. From its cysteine to its phenylalanine, the CDR3 spans 12 amino acids. Left in the record is the CDR3 DNA by itself, 36 bases read in frame from the first base. The receptor library was made with PCR. Sequencer: Illumina HiSeq 2500. TCR library preparation used molecular barcoding, with unique molecular identifiers applied to normalize quantification of the TCRbeta repertoire. The public reads were run again by TCRdb, first through fastp at Q25 and then through MiXCR, and only productive beta chains were kept. Rows are unified per CDR3 protein, each entry keeping the most common DNA and genes. The sample has about 340,000 distinct CDR3 sequences on record, about 9.4% of them singletons. The ten most abundant clones make up roughly 2.5% of the sample.

The data derive from a study of T-cell reconstitution after alpha-beta-depleted transplantation in children (dated by TCRdb to about 2016). Concerning the study at large: Using TCR repertoire profiling, the study quantitatively followed how T-cell immune reconstitution unfolded in children after TCRalphabeta/CD19-depleted allogeneic hematopoietic cell transplantation.

The receptor chain draws on TRBV20-1 and TRBJ1-4; matching of 5 bases hints at TRBD1 as the D gene. Here the sequenced sample was PBMCs from the stem cell graft donor, taken from the stem cell graft. The clonotype comes from a human donor who donated a stem cell graft to a child with acute lymphoblastic leukemia. The CDR3 in this case is CSARDVREATFF. The nucleotides read TGCAGTGCTAGAGATGTCAGGGAGGCGACGTTTTTT.